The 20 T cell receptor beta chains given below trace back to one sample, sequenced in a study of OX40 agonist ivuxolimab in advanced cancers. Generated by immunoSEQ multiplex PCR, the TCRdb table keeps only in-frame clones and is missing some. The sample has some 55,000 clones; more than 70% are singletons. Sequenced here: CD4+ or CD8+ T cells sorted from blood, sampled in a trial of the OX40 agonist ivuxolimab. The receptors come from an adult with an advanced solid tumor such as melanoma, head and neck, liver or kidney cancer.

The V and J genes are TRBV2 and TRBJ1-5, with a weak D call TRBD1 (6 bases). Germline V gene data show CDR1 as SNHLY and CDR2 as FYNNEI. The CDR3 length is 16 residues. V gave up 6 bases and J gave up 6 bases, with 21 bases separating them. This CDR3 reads CASSRDGQSTGQPQHF. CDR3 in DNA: TGTGCCAGCAGCCGGGATGGACAGAGTACGGGTCAGCCCCAGCATTTT.

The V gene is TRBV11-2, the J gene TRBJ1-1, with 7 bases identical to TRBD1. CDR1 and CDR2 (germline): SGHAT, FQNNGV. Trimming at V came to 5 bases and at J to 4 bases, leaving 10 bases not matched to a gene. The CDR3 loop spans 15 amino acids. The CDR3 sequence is CASSPRQGRSTEAFF. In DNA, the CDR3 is TGTGCCAGCAGCCCTCGACAGGGTAGGAGCACTGAAGCTTTCTTT.

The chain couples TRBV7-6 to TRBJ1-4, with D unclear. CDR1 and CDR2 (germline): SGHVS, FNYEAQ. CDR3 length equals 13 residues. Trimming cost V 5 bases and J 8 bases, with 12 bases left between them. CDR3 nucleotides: TGTGCCAGCAGCCGGACGGGCAAAGAAAAACTGTTTTTT. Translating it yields CASSRTGKEKLFF.

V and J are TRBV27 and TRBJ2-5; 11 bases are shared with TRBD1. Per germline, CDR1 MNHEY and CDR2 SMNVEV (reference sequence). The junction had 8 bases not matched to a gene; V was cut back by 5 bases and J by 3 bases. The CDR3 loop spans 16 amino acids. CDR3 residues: CASSPGTGGIEETQYF. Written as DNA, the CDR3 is TGTGCCAGCAGTCCCGGGACAGGGGGTATAGAAGAGACCCAGTACTTC.

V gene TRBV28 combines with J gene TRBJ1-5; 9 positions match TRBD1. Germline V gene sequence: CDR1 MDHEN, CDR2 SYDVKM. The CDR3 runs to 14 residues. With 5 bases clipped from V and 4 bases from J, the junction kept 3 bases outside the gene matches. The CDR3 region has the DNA TGTGCCAGCAGTACCGGGACAGGGAATCAGCCCCAGCATTTT. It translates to CASSTGTGNQPQHF.

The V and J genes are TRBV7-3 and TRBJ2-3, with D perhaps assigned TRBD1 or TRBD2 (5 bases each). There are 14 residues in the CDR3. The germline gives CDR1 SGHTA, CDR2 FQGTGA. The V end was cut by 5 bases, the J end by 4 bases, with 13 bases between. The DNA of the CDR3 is TGTGCCAGCAGCAGGGACCGGGTAGCAGATACGCAGTATTTT. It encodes CASSRDRVADTQYF.

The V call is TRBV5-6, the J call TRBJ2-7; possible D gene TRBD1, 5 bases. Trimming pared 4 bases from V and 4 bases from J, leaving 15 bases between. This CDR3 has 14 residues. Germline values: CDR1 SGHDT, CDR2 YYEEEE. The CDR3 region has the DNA TGTGCCAGCAGCCTGGAAGGGGCTTTATACGAGCAGTACTTC. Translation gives CASSLEGALYEQYF.

CDR3 DNA sequence: TGTGCCAGCAGCTTGGGAGGGGGGGACACAGATACGCAGTATTTT. Translated, it gives CASSLGGGDTDTQYF. The rearrangement links TRBV5-4 to TRBJ2-3; D possibly corresponds to TRBD2 (7 bases). Trimming removed 0 bases from V and 2 bases from J, with 10 bases in between. Germline V gives CDR1 SGHNT, CDR2 YYREEE (reference sequence). This CDR3 has 15 residues.

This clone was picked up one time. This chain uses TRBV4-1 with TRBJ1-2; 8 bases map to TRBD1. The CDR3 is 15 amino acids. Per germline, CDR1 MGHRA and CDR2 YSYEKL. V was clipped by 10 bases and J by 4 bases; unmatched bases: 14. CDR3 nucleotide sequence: TGCGCCACGGGGGCCGCAGGGGGCTATACCTATGGCTACACCTTC. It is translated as CATGAAGGYTYGYTF.

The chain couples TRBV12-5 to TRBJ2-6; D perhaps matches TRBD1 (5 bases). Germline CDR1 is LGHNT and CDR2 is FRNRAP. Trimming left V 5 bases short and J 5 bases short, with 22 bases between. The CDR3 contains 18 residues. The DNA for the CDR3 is TGTGCTAGTGGTGCAAGACCTGCAGGACAAAGTCGGGCCAACGTCCTGACTTTC. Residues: CASGARPAGQSRANVLTF.

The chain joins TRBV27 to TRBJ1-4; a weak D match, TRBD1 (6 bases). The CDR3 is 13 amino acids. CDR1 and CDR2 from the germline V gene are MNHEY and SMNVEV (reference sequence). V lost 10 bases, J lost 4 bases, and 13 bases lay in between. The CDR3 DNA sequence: TGTGCCACCGCGGACAGCCTTAATGAAAAACTGTTTTTT. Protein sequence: CATADSLNEKLFF.

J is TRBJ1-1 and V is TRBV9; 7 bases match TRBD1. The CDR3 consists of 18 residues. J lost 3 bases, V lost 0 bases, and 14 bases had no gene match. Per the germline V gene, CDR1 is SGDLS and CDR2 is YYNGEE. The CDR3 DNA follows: TGTGCCAGCAGCGTAGGGGTGGGTCAGGGGGATCGGGACACTGAAGCTTTCTTT. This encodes CASSVGVGQGDRDTEAFF.

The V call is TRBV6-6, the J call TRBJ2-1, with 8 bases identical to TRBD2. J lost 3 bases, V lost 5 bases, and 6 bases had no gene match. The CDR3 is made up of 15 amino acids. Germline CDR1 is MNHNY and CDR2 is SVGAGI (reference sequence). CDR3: CASSQSSGNYNEQFF. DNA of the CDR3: TGTGCCAGCAGTCAGAGTAGCGGGAACTACAATGAGCAGTTCTTC.

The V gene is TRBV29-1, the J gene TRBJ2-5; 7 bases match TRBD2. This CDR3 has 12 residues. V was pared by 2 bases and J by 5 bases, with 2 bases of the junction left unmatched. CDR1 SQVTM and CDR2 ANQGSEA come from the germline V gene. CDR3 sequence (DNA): TGCAGCGTTGAAACTAGCGCGGAGACCCAGTACTTC. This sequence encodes CSVETSAETQYF. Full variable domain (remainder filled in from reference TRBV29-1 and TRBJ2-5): SAVISQKPSRDICQRGTSLTIQCQVDSQVTMMFWYRQQPGQSLTLIATANQGSEATYESGFVIDKFPISRPNLTFSTLTVSNMSPEDSSIYLCSVETSAETQYFGPGTRLLVL.

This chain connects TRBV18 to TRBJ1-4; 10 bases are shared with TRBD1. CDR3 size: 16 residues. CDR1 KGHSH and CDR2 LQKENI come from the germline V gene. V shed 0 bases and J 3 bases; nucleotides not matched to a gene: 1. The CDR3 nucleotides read TGTGCCAGCTCACCACCGGGACAGGGGTCTAATGAAAAACTGTTTTTT. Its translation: CASSPPGQGSNEKLFF.

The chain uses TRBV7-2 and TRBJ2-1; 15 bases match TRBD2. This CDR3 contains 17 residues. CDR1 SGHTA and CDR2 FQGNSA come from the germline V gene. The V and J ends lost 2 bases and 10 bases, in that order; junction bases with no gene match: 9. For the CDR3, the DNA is TGTGCCAGCAGCTTATCGGCCGGGACTAGCGGGGGGTGGGAGCAGTTCTTC. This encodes CASSLSAGTSGGWEQFF.

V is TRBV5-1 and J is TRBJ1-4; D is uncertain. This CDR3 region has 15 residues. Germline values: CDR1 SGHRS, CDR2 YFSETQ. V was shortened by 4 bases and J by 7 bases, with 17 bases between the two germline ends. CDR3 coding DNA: TGCGCCAGCAGCAACCCGGGCCCTGGAGCTGAAAAACTGTTTTTT. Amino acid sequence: CASSNPGPGAEKLFF. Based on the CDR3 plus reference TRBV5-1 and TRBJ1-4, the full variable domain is KAGVTQTPRYLIKTRGQQVTLSCSPISGHRSVSWYQQTPGQGLQFLFEYFSETQRNKGNFPGRFSGRQFSNSRSEMNVSTLELGDSALYLCASSNPGPGAEKLFFGSGTQLSVL.

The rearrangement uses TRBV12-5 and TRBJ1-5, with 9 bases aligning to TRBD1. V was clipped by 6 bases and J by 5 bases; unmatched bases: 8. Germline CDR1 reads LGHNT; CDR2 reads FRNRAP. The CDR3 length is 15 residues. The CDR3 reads CASGMTGGPYQPQHF. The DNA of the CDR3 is TGTGCTAGTGGGATGACAGGGGGTCCCTATCAGCCCCAGCATTTT.

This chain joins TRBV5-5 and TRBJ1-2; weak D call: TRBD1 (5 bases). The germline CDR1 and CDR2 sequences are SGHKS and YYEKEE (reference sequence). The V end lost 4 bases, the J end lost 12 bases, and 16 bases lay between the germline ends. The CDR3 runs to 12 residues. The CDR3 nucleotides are TGTGCCAGCAGCACCATGGGGGTCAACGACACCTTC. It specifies CASSTMGVNDTF.

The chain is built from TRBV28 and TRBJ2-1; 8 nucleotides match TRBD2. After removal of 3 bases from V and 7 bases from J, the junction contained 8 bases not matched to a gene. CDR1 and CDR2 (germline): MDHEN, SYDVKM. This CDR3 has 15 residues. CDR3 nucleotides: TGTGCCAGCAGTTTGCTTCGGACTAGCTTTAATGAGCAGTTCTTC. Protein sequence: CASSLLRTSFNEQFF.